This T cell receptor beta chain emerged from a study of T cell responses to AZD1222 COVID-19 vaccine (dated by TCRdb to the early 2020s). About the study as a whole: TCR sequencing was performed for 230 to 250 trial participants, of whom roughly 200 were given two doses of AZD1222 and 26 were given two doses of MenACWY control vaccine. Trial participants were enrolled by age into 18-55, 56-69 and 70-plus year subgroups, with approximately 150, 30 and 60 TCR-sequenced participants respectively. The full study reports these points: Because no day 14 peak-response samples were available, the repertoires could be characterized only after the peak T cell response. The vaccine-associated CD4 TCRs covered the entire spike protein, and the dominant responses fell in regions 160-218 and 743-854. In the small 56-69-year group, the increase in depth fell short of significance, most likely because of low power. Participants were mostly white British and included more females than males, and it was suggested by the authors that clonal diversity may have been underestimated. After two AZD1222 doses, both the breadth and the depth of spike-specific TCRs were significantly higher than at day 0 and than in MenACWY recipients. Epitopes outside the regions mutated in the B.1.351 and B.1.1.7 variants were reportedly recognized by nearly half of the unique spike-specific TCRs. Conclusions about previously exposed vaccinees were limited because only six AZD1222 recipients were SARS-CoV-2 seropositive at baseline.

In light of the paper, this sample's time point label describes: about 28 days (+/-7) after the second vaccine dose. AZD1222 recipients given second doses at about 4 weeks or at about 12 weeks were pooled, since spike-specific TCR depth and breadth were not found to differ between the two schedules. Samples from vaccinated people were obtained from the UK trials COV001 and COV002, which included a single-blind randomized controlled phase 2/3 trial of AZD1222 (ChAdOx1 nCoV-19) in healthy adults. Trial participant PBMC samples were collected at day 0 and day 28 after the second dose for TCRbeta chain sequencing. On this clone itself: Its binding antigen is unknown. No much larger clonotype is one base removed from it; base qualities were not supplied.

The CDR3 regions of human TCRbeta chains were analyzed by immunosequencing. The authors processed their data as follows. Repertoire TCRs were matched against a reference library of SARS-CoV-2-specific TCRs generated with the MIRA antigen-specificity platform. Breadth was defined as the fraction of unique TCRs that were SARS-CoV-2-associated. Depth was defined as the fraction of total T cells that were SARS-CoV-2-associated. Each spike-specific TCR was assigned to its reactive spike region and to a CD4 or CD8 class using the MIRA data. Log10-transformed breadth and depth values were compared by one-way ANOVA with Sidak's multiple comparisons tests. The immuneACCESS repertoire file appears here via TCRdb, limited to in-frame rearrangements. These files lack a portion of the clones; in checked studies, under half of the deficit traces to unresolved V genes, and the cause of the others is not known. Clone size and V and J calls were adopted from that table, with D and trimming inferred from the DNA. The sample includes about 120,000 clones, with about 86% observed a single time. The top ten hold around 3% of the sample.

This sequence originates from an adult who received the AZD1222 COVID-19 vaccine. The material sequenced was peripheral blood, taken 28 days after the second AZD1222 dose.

CDR3 reads: CASSSPGQGDGNEQYF. The DNA reads TGTGCCAGCAGCTCTCCGGGACAGGGTGACGGAAACGAGCAGTACTTC. The chain uses TRBV5-5 and TRBJ2-7, with TRBD1 identical over 9 junction bases. CDR1 and CDR2 are read off the germline V gene (reference sequence) as SGHKS and YYEKEE. Germline trimming: 3 bases from V, 5 bases from J; junction bases outside gene matches: 12. There are 16 amino acids in the CDR3, from cysteine to phenylalanine inclusive. Only the CDR3 DNA stays, 48 bases, in frame from base 1.